This T cell receptor beta chain came from a study of T-cell reconstitution after alpha-beta-depleted transplantation in children. Study findings and constraints: At around two months after transplant, the alpha-beta T cells were reportedly derived from several hundred expanded clones that came from non-depleted graft cells.

Germline V lookup: CDR1 SGDLS, CDR2 YYNGEE. V shed 0 bases, J shed 0 bases, and the junction held 4 bases outside the gene matches. The CDR3 is 16 residues long. This clonotype was detected only a few times. Its antigen is not identified. A library of TCRbeta sequences, prepared with unique molecular identifiers, was generated. MiXCR, applied by TCRdb to the PCR reads, yields one record per CDR3 protein. The data show hundreds of thousands of distinct CDR3 sequences, approximately 13% seen once. Sequenced here: PBMCs, mostly from graft donor cells, sampled 360 days after TCRalphabeta/CD19-depleted stem cell transplant. The V gene is TRBV9, the J gene TRBJ2-7; 9 bases align to TRBD2. This sequence originates from a male patient aged 10 to 17 who had a stem cell transplant for acute myeloid leukemia, so the T cells may come from the graft donor. The CDR3 DNA sequence: TGTGCCAGCAGCGTAGCGGCTAGCGGGACCTCCTACGAGCAGTACTTC. Translated, it gives CASSVAASGTSYEQYF.